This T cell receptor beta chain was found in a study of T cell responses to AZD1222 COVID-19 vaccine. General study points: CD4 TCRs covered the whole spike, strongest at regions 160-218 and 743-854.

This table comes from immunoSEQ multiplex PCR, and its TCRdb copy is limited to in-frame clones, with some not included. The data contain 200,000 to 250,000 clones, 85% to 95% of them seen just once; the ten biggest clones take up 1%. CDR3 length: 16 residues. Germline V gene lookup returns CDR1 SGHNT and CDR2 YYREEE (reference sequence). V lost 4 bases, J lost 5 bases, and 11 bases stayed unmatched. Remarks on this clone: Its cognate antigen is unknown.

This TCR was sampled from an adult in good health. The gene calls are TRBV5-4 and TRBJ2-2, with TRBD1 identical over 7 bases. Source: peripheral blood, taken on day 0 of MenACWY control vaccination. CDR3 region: CASSTRQGVRTGELFF. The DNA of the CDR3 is TGTGCCAGCAGCACCAGACAGGGAGTTAGGACCGGGGAGCTGTTTTTT. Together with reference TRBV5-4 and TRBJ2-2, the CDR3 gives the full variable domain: ETGVTQSPTHLIKTRGQQVTLRCSSQSGHNTVSWYQQALGQGPQFIFQYYREEENGRGNFPPRFSGLQFPNYSSELNVNALELDDSALYLCASSTRQGVRTGELFFGEGSRLTVL.